The rows below give T cell receptor beta chains drawn from one sample of a study of cytomegalovirus exposure and HLA in healthy donors. The assay was immunoSEQ multiplex PCR, and TCRdb's table has in-frame clones only and misses some. The sample gives about 250,000 clones, about 90% of which show up once; around 12% is in the top ten. The sample was PBMCs. Source of these receptors: a man aged 18 to 29 in good health and CMV-seropositive. The CDR3 runs from the conserved cysteine through the conserved F or W. The order of the fields is V gene, CDR3 length, clone size, D gene, J gene, CDR3 DNA, CDR3 protein. D genes are given only for firm matches. The listing skips clone size in some rows; elsewhere it reads once, few, many or a size class.

v_gene: TRBV5-6; len: 14; abundance: .; d_gene: .; j_gene: TRBJ2-7; CDR3nt: TGTGCCAGCAGCGGGCGGACAGCTTCCTACGAGCAGTACTTC; CDR3aa: CASSGRTASYEQYF
v_gene: TRBV7-3; len: 16; abundance: .; d_gene: .; j_gene: TRBJ2-3; CDR3nt: TGTGCCAGCAGCTTAATAGGCGGATACCGCACAGATACGCAGTATTTT; CDR3aa: CASSLIGGYRTDTQYF
v_gene: TRBV25-1; len: 12; abundance: .; d_gene: .; j_gene: TRBJ2-5; CDR3nt: TGTGCCAGCAGTCGGCAGGAAGAGACCCAGTACTTC; CDR3aa: CASSRQEETQYF
v_gene: TRBV2; len: 16; abundance: .; d_gene: TRBD2; j_gene: TRBJ2-5; CDR3nt: TGTGCCAGCGGGGATGCGCGCGGGAGGGCGGAAGAGACCCAGTACTTC; CDR3aa: CASGDARGRAEETQYF
v_gene: TRBV2; len: 13; abundance: .; d_gene: .; j_gene: TRBJ2-1; CDR3nt: TGTGCCAGCAGCCGGCGGAGTGCAAATGAGCAGTTCTTC; CDR3aa: CASSRRSANEQFF
v_gene: TRBV4-1; len: 13; abundance: few; d_gene: .; j_gene: TRBJ1-2; CDR3nt: TGCGCCAGCAGCCAAGAACAGGGTAGGGGCTACACCTTC; CDR3aa: CASSQEQGRGYTF
v_gene: TRBV7-3; len: 14; abundance: .; d_gene: .; j_gene: TRBJ2-3; CDR3nt: TGTGCCAGCAGCAAATCATGGGGCACAGATACGCAGTATTTT; CDR3aa: CASSKSWGTDTQYF
v_gene: TRBV9; len: 14; abundance: .; d_gene: .; j_gene: TRBJ1-5; CDR3nt: TGTGCCAGCAGCGTAGAGCCCCTGGGTCAGCCCCAGCATTTT; CDR3aa: CASSVEPLGQPQHF
v_gene: TRBV5-4; len: 12; abundance: .; d_gene: .; j_gene: TRBJ1-5; CDR3nt: TGTGCCAGCAGCCTAGATTCTCAGCCCCAGCATTTT; CDR3aa: CASSLDSQPQHF
v_gene: TRBV5-8; len: 11; abundance: .; d_gene: .; j_gene: TRBJ2-3; CDR3nt: TGTGCCAGCAGATCTACAGATACGCAGTATTTT; CDR3aa: CASRSTDTQYF
v_gene: TRBV6-1; len: 13; abundance: .; d_gene: .; j_gene: TRBJ2-5; CDR3nt: TGTGCCAGCAGTCCACAGGGAGGGGAGACCCAGTACTTC; CDR3aa: CASSPQGGETQYF
v_gene: TRBV27; len: 14; abundance: .; d_gene: .; j_gene: TRBJ1-2; CDR3nt: TGTGCCAGCAGTTTAAGGAGCCCCAACTATGGCTACACCTTC; CDR3aa: CASSLRSPNYGYTF
v_gene: TRBV2; len: 13; abundance: .; d_gene: .; j_gene: TRBJ2-5; CDR3nt: TGTGCCACCCACTACCAGCAACAAGAGACCCAGTACTTC; CDR3aa: CATHYQQQETQYF
v_gene: TRBV15; len: 15; abundance: .; d_gene: TRBD2; j_gene: TRBJ2-3; CDR3nt: TGTGCCACCAGCAGGAGTCTAGCGGACACAGATACGCAGTATTTT; CDR3aa: CATSRSLADTDTQYF
v_gene: TRBV19; len: 17; abundance: .; d_gene: TRBD2; j_gene: TRBJ2-3; CDR3nt: TGTGCCAGTAGTATTAGCGGGCCTACCGGAACTGTAGATACGCAGTATTTT; CDR3aa: CASSISGPTGTVDTQYF
v_gene: TRBV27; len: 14; abundance: .; d_gene: .; j_gene: TRBJ2-1; CDR3nt: TGTGCCAGCAGTTCTACAGGGTCCTACAATGAGCAGTTCTTC; CDR3aa: CASSSTGSYNEQFF
v_gene: TRBV30; len: 14; abundance: .; d_gene: .; j_gene: TRBJ1-2; CDR3nt: TGTGCCTGGAGTGTAGGGCAGGGTTCCCCTGGCTACACCTTC; CDR3aa: CAWSVGQGSPGYTF
v_gene: TRBV25-1; len: 12; abundance: .; d_gene: .; j_gene: TRBJ2-1; CDR3nt: TGTGCCAGCCGTATGGACCCTAATGAGCAGTTCTTC; CDR3aa: CASRMDPNEQFF
v_gene: TRBV7-7; len: 15; abundance: .; d_gene: .; j_gene: TRBJ2-5; CDR3nt: TGTGCCAGCAGCTTAGACGGAGGGATCTTTCAGACCCAGTACTTC; CDR3aa: CASSLDGGIFQTQYF
v_gene: TRBV2; len: 13; abundance: .; d_gene: TRBD1; j_gene: TRBJ1-5; CDR3nt: TGTGCCAGCAGCGAGACAGGGGCTCAGCCCCAGCATTTT; CDR3aa: CASSETGAQPQHF
v_gene: TRBV11-2; len: 14; abundance: .; d_gene: .; j_gene: TRBJ1-1; CDR3nt: TGTGCCAGCAGCTTAGCTTATTCTAGGGGACCAGCTTTCTTT; CDR3aa: CASSLAYSRGPAFF
v_gene: TRBV5-1; len: 13; abundance: once; d_gene: .; j_gene: TRBJ2-5; CDR3nt: TGCGCCAGCAGCCCGTACGGGGTGGAGACCCAGTACTTC; CDR3aa: CASSPYGVETQYF
v_gene: TRBV7-9; len: 14; abundance: .; d_gene: .; j_gene: TRBJ2-7; CDR3nt: TGTGCCAGCAGCTTCGGAGGTTCCGGCTACGAGCAGTACTTC; CDR3aa: CASSFGGSGYEQYF
v_gene: TRBV2; len: 13; abundance: .; d_gene: TRBD2; j_gene: TRBJ2-1; CDR3nt: TGTGCCAGGGGACTAGCGCTTTACAATGAGCAGTTCTTC; CDR3aa: CARGLALYNEQFF
v_gene: TRBV6-5; len: 15; abundance: .; d_gene: TRBD1; j_gene: TRBJ2-5; CDR3nt: TGTGCCAGCAGTTACTCAGGGGGCGTTATGGAGACCCAGTACTTC; CDR3aa: CASSYSGGVMETQYF
v_gene: TRBV2; len: 15; abundance: .; d_gene: .; j_gene: TRBJ1-2; CDR3nt: TGTGCCAGCAGTAACGGGTGGGGCGGATCCTATGGCTACACCTTC; CDR3aa: CASSNGWGGSYGYTF